The 26 T cell receptor beta chains reported below all come from one sample, sequenced in a study of Graves' ophthalmopathy and Graves' hyperthyroidism. As the template, RNA transcripts were used to amplify TCR beta CDR3 regions. The authors performed first-round RT-PCR with HTBI primers and then a second-round multiplex PCR. TCRdb reprocessed the multiplex PCR reads via MiXCR and lists one record per CDR3 protein. The sample consists of about 390,000 distinct CDR3 sequences, roughly a sixth of them appearing once. The sample taken for sequencing was peripheral blood. These receptors all stem from an adult woman with stable Graves' hyperthyroidism.

In its sample, this clonotype was seen once. This may arise from a read error, as a much more abundant clone is one base away. The chain's CDR3 is CAQGGRGPYEQYF. DNA of the CDR3: TGTGCCCAAGGGGGGAGGGGCCCCTACGAGCAGTACTTC. This chain connects TRBV30 to TRBJ2-7, with D perhaps matching TRBD2 (7 bases). Trimming removed 8 bases from V and 2 bases from J, with 16 bases in between. The CDR3 has 13 amino acids. CDR1 and CDR2 (germline): GTSNPN, SVGIG (reference sequence).

This clonotype has at least ten counts. The CDR3 protein is CASSASPGTGNTEAFF. The CDR3 DNA is TGTGCCAGCAGTGCCTCCCCCGGGACAGGGAACACTGAAGCTTTCTTT. The chain has TRBV25-1 and TRBJ1-1, with 8 bases aligning to TRBD1. After removal of 4 bases from V and 1 base from J, the junction contained 8 bases not matched to a gene. Germline CDR1 and CDR2: MGHDK and SYGVNS. This CDR3 comprises 16 residues.

This clonotype was seen repeatedly, ten times or more. V gene TRBV27 combines with J gene TRBJ2-7; 7 positions agree with TRBD1. This CDR3 is 15 amino acids long. The germline V gene has CDR1 MNHEY and CDR2 SMNVEV (reference sequence). Trimming cost V 5 bases and J 6 bases; bases outside gene matches: 13. The CDR3 DNA sequence: TGTGCCAGCAGTATTTTACCGGGCCAGGGGGTCGAGCAGTACTTC. This encodes CASSILPGQGVEQYF.

Many counts were recorded for this clonotype. This chain uses TRBV30 with TRBJ1-3; no definite D call. V gave up 0 bases and J gave up 4 bases, with 16 bases separating them. This CDR3 is 16 amino acids long. Germline loops: CDR1 GTSNPN, CDR2 SVGIG (reference sequence). The CDR3 region is CAWSVGSLLSGNTIYF. CDR3 sequence (DNA): TGTGCCTGGAGTGTAGGCAGTCTTTTATCCGGAAACACCATATATTTT.

Many counts were recorded for this clonotype. This chain links TRBV10-3 with TRBJ2-3; D unclear. Trimming stripped 4 bases from V and 1 base from J, with 9 bases between. This CDR3 has 14 residues. Germline CDR1 and CDR2: ENHRY and SYGVKD. CDR3 DNA: TGTGCCATCAGTGCAGTTACGGGCACAGATACGCAGTATTTT. Translating gives CAISAVTGTDTQYF.

This clonotype was seen at least ten times. This sequence joins TRBV7-2 and TRBJ2-7; D not resolved. Germline CDR1 and CDR2: SGHTA and FQGNSA. The V end lost 2 bases, the J end lost 2 bases, and 10 bases lay between the germline ends. CDR3 length: 14 amino acids. DNA for the CDR3: TGTGCCAGCAGCTTACCGAGGTGGCCCTACGAGCAGTACTTC. Protein product: CASSLPRWPYEQYF.

A note on this clonotype: A read error may explain this, as a much larger clone is one base away. This chain links TRBV20-1 with TRBJ2-5; D perhaps matches TRBD2 (6 bases). This CDR3 spans 13 amino acids. Germline loops: CDR1 DFQATT, CDR2 SNEGSKA (reference sequence). V lost 4 bases and J 1 base, leaving 10 bases between the germline ends. CDR3 nucleotides: TGCAGTGCTAAGACTAGAAGCCAAGAGACCCAGTACTTC. It encodes CSAKTRSQETQYF.

This clonotype was counted at least ten times. This chain joins TRBV27 and TRBJ1-2; perhaps TRBD1 as D (5 bases). Between the trimmed V and J ends, which lost 8 bases and 2 bases, there was a span of 9 bases. CDR1 is MNHEY, CDR2 SMNVEV, per germline (reference sequence). The CDR3 sequence is 12 residues long. CDR3 DNA: TGTGCCAGCGGGGCGAAGAACTATGGCTACACCTTC. It codes for CASGAKNYGYTF.

The sample holds many counts of this clonotype. The chain employs TRBV4-2 and TRBJ2-7, with D possibly matching TRBD2 (6 bases). The CDR3 is made up of 17 amino acids. Per the germline V gene, CDR1 is LGHNA and CDR2 is YNFKEQ. The ends were cut back, 1 base at V and 3 bases at J, with 19 bases in the middle. This chain's CDR3 is CASSQGGEWQPLYEQYF. The CDR3 DNA reads as TGTGCCAGCAGCCAAGGGGGGGAGTGGCAGCCCCTCTACGAGCAGTACTTC.

This clonotype was detected ten times or more. The CDR3 DNA sequence: TGTGCCACCAGCGCCGGACTCAAGCAAGAGACCCAGTACTTC. Its translation is CATSAGLKQETQYF. The genes are TRBV15 and TRBJ2-5; the D gene is possibly TRBD2 (5 bases). CDR1 and CDR2 from the germline V gene are LNHNV and YYDKDF (reference sequence). This CDR3 has 14 residues. Deletions cut 5 bases from V and 2 bases from J, with 12 bases between. Looking up the rest from reference TRBV15 and TRBJ2-5 gives the full variable domain: DAMVIQNPRYQVTQFGKPVTLSCSQTLNHNVMYWYQQKSSQAPKLLFHYYDKDFNNEADTPDNFQSRRPNTSFCFLDIRSPGLGDTAMYLCATSAGLKQETQYFGPGTRLLVL.

This clonotype was seen at least ten times. V usage is TRBV19 and J usage is TRBJ2-7, with TRBD1 identical over 8 bases. CDR3 size: 13 residues. V lost 8 bases, J lost 4 bases, and 7 bases stayed unmatched. Looked up from germline, CDR1 is LNHDA and CDR2 is SQIVND (reference sequence). CDR3 region: CASGGQGRYEQYF. CDR3 coding DNA: TGTGCCAGTGGAGGACAGGGAAGATACGAGCAGTACTTC.

This clonotype was found many times. The gene calls are TRBV19 and TRBJ1-2; D is uncertain. CDR3 length: 13 amino acids. Germline CDR1 and CDR2: LNHDA and SQIVND (reference sequence). V lost 5 bases and J 4 bases, leaving 11 bases between the germline ends. The CDR3 DNA reads as TGTGCCAGTAGTCCCGAGGGTCTCTATGGCTACACCTTC. It is translated as CASSPEGLYGYTF.

This clonotype was seen many times. A read error may produce the germline difference seen at one junction end. V and J are TRBV11-2 and TRBJ2-7; D remains ambiguous. Per germline, CDR1 SGHAT and CDR2 FQNNGV. This CDR3 has 13 residues. The CDR3 is CASSLGPSYEQYF. The CDR3 nucleotides are TGTGCCAGCAGTTTAGGTCCGTCCTACGAGCAGTACTTC.

This clonotype was observed many times. J is TRBJ1-5 and V is TRBV27; D is perhaps TRBD1 (5 bases). With 6 bases removed from V and 0 bases from J, the gap between germline ends came to 15 bases. CDR1 and CDR2 from the germline V gene are MNHEY and SMNVEV (reference sequence). The CDR3 sequence is 16 residues long. The CDR3 sequence: CASRPGPGNSNQPQHF. Written as DNA, the CDR3 is TGTGCCAGCAGGCCCGGACCAGGGAATAGCAATCAGCCCCAGCATTTT.

This clonotype was counted many times. V is TRBV5-1 and J is TRBJ1-1; the match to TRBD1 covers 8 bases. V trimming: 4 bases; J trimming: 3 bases; junction bases outside the gene matches: 5. CDR3 length: 14 amino acids. Germline assignment: CDR1 SGHRS and CDR2 YFSETQ. The CDR3 loop is CASSDRGYDTEAFF. CDR3 DNA: TGCGCCAGCAGCGACAGGGGATACGACACTGAAGCTTTCTTT. Variable domain in full (rest from reference TRBV5-1 and TRBJ1-1): KAGVTQTPRYLIKTRGQQVTLSCSPISGHRSVSWYQQTPGQGLQFLFEYFSETQRNKGNFPGRFSGRQFSNSRSEMNVSTLELGDSALYLCASSDRGYDTEAFFGQGTRLTVV.

There are many counts of this clonotype. V is TRBV12-3 or TRBV12-4 and J is TRBJ1-1; D is possibly TRBD1 (5 bases). The CDR3 is 12 residues long. V lost 4 bases and J 7 bases, leaving 10 bases between the germline ends. The DNA for the CDR3 is TGTGCCAGCAGTTGGGGGAGGGATGAAGCTTTCTTT. Its translation: CASSWGRDEAFF.

Ten or more counts support this clonotype. V gene TRBV19 combines with J gene TRBJ2-5; 7 bases agree with TRBD1. Germline-derived CDR1 and CDR2 are LNHDA and SQIVND (reference sequence). V dropped 7 bases and J dropped 4; count of bases not matched to a gene: 6. CDR3 length: 13 amino acids. Here the CDR3 DNA reads TGTGCCAGTACCGAGGGGGCCGGAGAGACCCAGTACTTC. It is translated as CASTEGAGETQYF.

This clonotype was observed many times. The J gene is TRBJ2-2, the V gene TRBV20-1; D possibly corresponds to TRBD2 (6 bases). Germline values: CDR1 DFQATT, CDR2 SNEGSKA (reference sequence). The CDR3 length is 14 residues. The V end lost 6 bases, the J end lost 5 bases, and 16 bases lay between the germline ends. The CDR3 DNA reads TGCAGTGCCGCGACTAGTGTATTAACCGGGGAGCTGTTTTTT. Translated, it gives CSAATSVLTGELFF.

This clonotype came up many times. The chain uses TRBV27 and TRBJ2-6; no firm D call. Looked up from germline, CDR1 is MNHEY and CDR2 is SMNVEV (reference sequence). The CDR3 length is 15 residues. V lost 7 bases and J 2 bases, leaving 12 bases between the germline ends. The CDR3 region has the DNA TGTGCCAGCAAGGATAAGGTCGCTGGGGCCAACGTCCTGACTTTC. Translation gives CASKDKVAGANVLTF.

This clonotype was seen a few times. The rearrangement joins TRBV9 to TRBJ1-6, with no clear D. Germline lookup yields CDR1 SGDLS and CDR2 YYNGEE. The CDR3 totals 14 residues. Trimming stripped 3 bases from V and 9 bases from J, with 13 bases between. This CDR3 is CASSASSAGSPLHF. CDR3 nucleotide sequence: TGTGCCAGCAGCGCCTCGAGTGCGGGTTCACCCCTCCACTTT. The variable domain in full, completed from reference TRBV9 and TRBJ1-6, reads DSGVTQTPKHLITATGQRVTLRCSPRSGDLSVYWYQQSLDQGLQFLIQYYNGEERAKGNILERFSAQQFPDLHSELNLSSLELGDSALYFCASSASSAGSPLHFGNGTRLTVT.

This clonotype showed up many times. This sequence joins TRBV28 and TRBJ2-7; TRBD2 is a possible D gene (5 bases). There are 15 residues in the CDR3. The germline CDR1 and CDR2 sequences are MDHEN and SYDVKM. Trimming stripped 5 bases from V and 3 bases from J, with 17 bases between. This CDR3 reads CASSGPGEPRYEQYF. The CDR3 DNA reads TGTGCCAGCAGTGGCCCCGGGGAGCCCCGCTACGAGCAGTACTTC.

CDR3 residues: CASSYGQGPGNTIYF. The DNA of the CDR3 is TGTGCCAGCAGTTATGGACAGGGCCCTGGAAACACCATATATTTT. This chain connects TRBV6-5 to TRBJ1-3; 8 bases agree with TRBD1. CDR3 length: 15 residues. Germline trimming cut 3 bases from V and 2 bases from J; bases unmatched to any gene: 3. CDR1 MNHEY and CDR2 SVGAGI come from the germline V gene.

This clonotype was recorded many times. The V gene is TRBV24-1, the J gene TRBJ2-7, with 9 bases aligning to TRBD1. The CDR3 sequence is 15 residues long. V shed 2 bases, J shed 5 bases, and the junction held 6 bases outside the gene matches. Germline assignment: CDR1 KGHDR and CDR2 SFDVKD. The CDR3 DNA reads TGTGCCACCAGTGATTCGTCGACAGGGGGGGACGAGCAGTACTTC. It is translated as CATSDSSTGGDEQYF.

The V call is TRBV11-2, the J call TRBJ2-1; 10 bases fit TRBD2. The germline gives CDR1 SGHAT, CDR2 FQNNGV. V was pared by 10 bases and J by 9 bases, with 21 bases of the junction left unmatched. This CDR3 is 17 amino acids long. The CDR3: CATTSSLAGAPQGEQFF. The CDR3 DNA sequence: TGTGCCACCACCTCATCCCTAGCGGGAGCACCTCAGGGTGAGCAGTTCTTC.

This clonotype showed up many times. This chain uses TRBV20-1 with TRBJ2-7, with 10 bases lining up with TRBD2. Looked up from germline, CDR1 is DFQATT and CDR2 is SNEGSKA (reference sequence). The ends lost 7 bases at V and 4 bases at J; junction bases unmatched: 10. The CDR3 is 14 amino acids. CDR3 sequence reads: CSVLAGVMMYEQYF. As DNA, the CDR3 is TGCAGTGTCCTAGCGGGAGTAATGATGTACGAGCAGTACTTC.

This clonotype was seen at least ten times. This rearrangement joins TRBV29-1 to TRBJ2-2; D is unclear. The germline gives CDR1 SQVTM, CDR2 ANQGSEA. V was clipped by 6 bases and J by 5 bases, with 10 bases between them. This CDR3 comprises 12 residues. CDR3 sequence (DNA): TGCAGCGTACCTCAGAATACCGGGGAGCTGTTTTTT. The encoded protein is CSVPQNTGELFF.